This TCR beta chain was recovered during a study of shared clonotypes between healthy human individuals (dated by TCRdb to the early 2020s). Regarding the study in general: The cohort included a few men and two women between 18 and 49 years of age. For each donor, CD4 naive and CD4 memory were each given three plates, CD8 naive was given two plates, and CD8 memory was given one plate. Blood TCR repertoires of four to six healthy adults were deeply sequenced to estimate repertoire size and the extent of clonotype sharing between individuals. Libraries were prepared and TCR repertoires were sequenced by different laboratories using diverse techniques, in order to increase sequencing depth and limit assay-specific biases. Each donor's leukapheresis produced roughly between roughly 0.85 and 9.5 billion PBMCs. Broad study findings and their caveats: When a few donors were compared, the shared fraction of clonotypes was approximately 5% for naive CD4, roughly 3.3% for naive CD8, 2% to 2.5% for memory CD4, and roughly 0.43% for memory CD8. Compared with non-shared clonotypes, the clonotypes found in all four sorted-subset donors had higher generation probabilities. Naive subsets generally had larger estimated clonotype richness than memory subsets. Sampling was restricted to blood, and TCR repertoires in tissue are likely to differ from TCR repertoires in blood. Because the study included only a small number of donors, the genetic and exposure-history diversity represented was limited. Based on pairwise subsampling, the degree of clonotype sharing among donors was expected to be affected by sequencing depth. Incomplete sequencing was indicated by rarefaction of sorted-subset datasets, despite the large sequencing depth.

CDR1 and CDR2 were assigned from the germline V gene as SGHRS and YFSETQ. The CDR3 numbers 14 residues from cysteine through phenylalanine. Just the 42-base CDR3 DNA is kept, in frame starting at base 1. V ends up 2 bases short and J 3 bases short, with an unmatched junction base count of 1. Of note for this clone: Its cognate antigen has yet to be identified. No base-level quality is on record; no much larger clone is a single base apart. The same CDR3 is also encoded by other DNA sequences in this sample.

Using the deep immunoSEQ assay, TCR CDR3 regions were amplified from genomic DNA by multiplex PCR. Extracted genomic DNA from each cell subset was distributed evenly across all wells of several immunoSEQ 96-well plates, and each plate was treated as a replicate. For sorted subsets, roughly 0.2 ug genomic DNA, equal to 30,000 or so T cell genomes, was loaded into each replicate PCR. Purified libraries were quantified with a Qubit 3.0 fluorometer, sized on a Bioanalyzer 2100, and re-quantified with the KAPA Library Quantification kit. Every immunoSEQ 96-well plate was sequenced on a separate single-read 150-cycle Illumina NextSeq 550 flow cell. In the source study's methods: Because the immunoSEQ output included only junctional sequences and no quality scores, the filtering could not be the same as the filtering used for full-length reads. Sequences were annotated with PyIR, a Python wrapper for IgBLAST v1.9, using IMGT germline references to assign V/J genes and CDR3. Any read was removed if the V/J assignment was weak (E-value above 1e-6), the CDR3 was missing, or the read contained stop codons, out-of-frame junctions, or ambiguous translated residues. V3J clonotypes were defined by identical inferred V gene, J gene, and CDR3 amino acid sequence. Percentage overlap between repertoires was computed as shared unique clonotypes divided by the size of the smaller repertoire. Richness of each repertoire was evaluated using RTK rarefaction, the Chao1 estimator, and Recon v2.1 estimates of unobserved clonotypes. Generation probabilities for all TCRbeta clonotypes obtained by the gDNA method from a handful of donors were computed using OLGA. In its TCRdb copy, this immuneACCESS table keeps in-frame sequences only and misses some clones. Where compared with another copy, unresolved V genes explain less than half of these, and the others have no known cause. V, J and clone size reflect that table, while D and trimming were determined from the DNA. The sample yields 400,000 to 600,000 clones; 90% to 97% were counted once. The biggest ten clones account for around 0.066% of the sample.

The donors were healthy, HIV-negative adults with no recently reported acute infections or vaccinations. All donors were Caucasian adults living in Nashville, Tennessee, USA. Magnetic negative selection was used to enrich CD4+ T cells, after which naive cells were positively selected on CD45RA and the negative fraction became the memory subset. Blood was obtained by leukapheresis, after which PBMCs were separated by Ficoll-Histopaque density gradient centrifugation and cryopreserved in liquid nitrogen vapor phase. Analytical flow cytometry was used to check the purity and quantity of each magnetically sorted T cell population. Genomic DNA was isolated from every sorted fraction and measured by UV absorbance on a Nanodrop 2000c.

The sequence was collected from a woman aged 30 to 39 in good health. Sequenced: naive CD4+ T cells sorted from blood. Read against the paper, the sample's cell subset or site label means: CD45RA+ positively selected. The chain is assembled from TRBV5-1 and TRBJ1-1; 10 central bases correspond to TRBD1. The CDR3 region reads CASSFGTGDTEAFF. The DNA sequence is TGCGCCAGCAGCTTCGGGACAGGGGACACTGAAGCTTTCTTT.